These 10 T cell receptor beta chains were sequenced from one sample in a study of stem cell transplantation in POMP-related autoinflammatory disease. Libraries were prepared by immunoSEQ multiplex PCR; TCRdb keeps only in-frame clonotypes and omits some of them. The sample lists some 65,000 clones, approximately 90% occurring once. Material: CD4+ T cells from PBMCs, obtained after stem cell transplantation. These receptors all come from a human patient with POMP-related autoinflammation and immune dysregulation (PRAID). Some T cells may be transferred from the graft donor.

This chain links TRBV5-1 with TRBJ2-2; TRBD1 matches at 8 bases. V dropped 2 bases and J dropped 3; count of bases not matched to a gene: 6. This CDR3 region has 16 residues. CDR1 and CDR2 from the germline V gene are SGHRS and YFSETQ. The CDR3 DNA reads as TGCGCCAGCAGCTTACGATCAGGGGGCGACACCGGGGAGCTGTTTTTT. This codes for CASSLRSGGDTGELFF.

CDR3 DNA sequence: TGTGCCAGCAAGGGGGGACTTGATGGCTACACCTTC. Amino acids: CASKGGLDGYTF. This chain connects TRBV28 to TRBJ1-2, with D tentatively TRBD1 (6 bases). The CDR3 loop spans 12 amino acids. The V end was cut by 7 bases, the J end by 6 bases, with 12 bases between. The germline V gene has CDR1 MDHEN and CDR2 SYDVKM.

V and J are TRBV28 and TRBJ2-1; 7 bases fit TRBD2. CDR3 length: 15 amino acids. Germline values: CDR1 MDHEN, CDR2 SYDVKM. V lost 5 bases to trimming and J lost 10 bases; unmatched junction nucleotides: 14. The CDR3 coding sequence is TGTGCCAGCAGTAGAGCGGGAAAGGCTCAATGGGAGCAGTTCTTC. This codes for CASSRAGKAQWEQFF.

This clone has only one observation. V is TRBV28 and J is TRBJ2-2, with D uncertain. Trimming shortened V by 2 bases and J by 1 base, and 20 bases separated the two germline ends. The CDR3 covers 19 residues. Germline-derived CDR1 and CDR2 are MDHEN and SYDVKM. The CDR3 region is CASSLDPLFRSGNTGELFF. The CDR3 DNA reads TGTGCCAGCAGTTTAGATCCCCTCTTTAGGTCGGGGAACACCGGGGAGCTGTTTTTT. The full variable domain, rest sourced from reference TRBV28 and TRBJ2-2, is DVKVTQSSRYLVKRTGEKVFLECVQDMDHENMFWYRQDPGLGLRLIYFSYDVKMKEKGDIPEGYSVSREKKERFSLILESASTNQTSMYLCASSLDPLFRSGNTGELFFGEGSRLTVL.

The chain recombines TRBV27 with TRBJ1-5; no reliable D call. Germline V gene data show CDR1 as MNHEY and CDR2 as SMNVEV (reference sequence). The CDR3 has 15 residues. V was pared by 9 bases and J by 0 bases, with 15 bases between. The CDR3 DNA reads as TGTGCCAGGACGTACTGGGGAGATAGCAATCAGCCCCAGCATTTT. It is translated as CARTYWGDSNQPQHF.

The chain uses TRBV27 and TRBJ2-5; TRBD2 is a possible D gene (6 bases). The germline V and J ends were trimmed by 1 base and 5 bases, with 8 bases remaining between them. Looked up from germline, CDR1 is MNHEY and CDR2 is SMNVEV (reference sequence). This CDR3 is built from 13 residues. The CDR3 reads CASSLWGDETQYF. CDR3 in DNA: TGTGCCAGCAGTTTATGGGGGGACGAGACCCAGTACTTC.

The J gene is TRBJ1-5, the V gene TRBV19; tentative D call: TRBD1 (5 bases). CDR1 and CDR2 (germline): LNHDA, SQIVND (reference sequence). There are 14 residues in the CDR3. Trimming took 5 bases from V and 7 from J, leaving 15 bases between them. CDR3 DNA: TGTGCCAGTAGTCCCCGGGGCACTATCCAGCCCCAGCATTTT. Protein: CASSPRGTIQPQHF.

The V and J genes are TRBV14 and TRBJ2-3; 7 nucleotides align to TRBD1. V lost 10 bases and J lost 1; bases outside the gene matches: 14. CDR1 SGHDN and CDR2 FVKESK come from the germline V gene. The CDR3 totals 16 residues. The CDR3 here is CAMIGAWTGRTDTQYF. Written as DNA, the CDR3 is TGTGCCATGATTGGGGCGTGGACAGGACGCACAGATACGCAGTATTTT.

The V and J genes are TRBV30 and TRBJ1-5; D is possibly TRBD1 (5 bases). Trimming left V 5 bases short and J 3 bases short, with 17 bases between. This CDR3 has 15 residues. Germline V gene lookup returns CDR1 GTSNPN and CDR2 SVGIG (reference sequence). DNA for the CDR3: TGTGCCTGGGGCAATGCTGGGGGGAACAATCAGCCCCAGCATTTT. Protein: CAWGNAGGNNQPQHF.

The chain uses TRBV7-9 and TRBJ1-2; D is undetermined. Trimming shortened V by 2 bases and J by 2 bases, and 6 bases separated the two germline ends. This CDR3 is built from 13 residues. In germline, CDR1 is SEHNR, CDR2 FQNEAQ (reference sequence). This chain's CDR3 is CASSLTVNYGYTF. The DNA for the CDR3 is TGTGCCAGCAGCTTAACGGTCAACTATGGCTACACCTTC. Full variable domain (remainder filled in from reference TRBV7-9 and TRBJ1-2): DTGVSQNPRHKITKRGQNVTFRCDPISEHNRLYWYRQTLGQGPEFLTYFQNEAQLEKSRLLSDRFSAERPKGSFSTLEIQRTEQGDSAMYLCASSLTVNYGYTFGSGTRLTVV.